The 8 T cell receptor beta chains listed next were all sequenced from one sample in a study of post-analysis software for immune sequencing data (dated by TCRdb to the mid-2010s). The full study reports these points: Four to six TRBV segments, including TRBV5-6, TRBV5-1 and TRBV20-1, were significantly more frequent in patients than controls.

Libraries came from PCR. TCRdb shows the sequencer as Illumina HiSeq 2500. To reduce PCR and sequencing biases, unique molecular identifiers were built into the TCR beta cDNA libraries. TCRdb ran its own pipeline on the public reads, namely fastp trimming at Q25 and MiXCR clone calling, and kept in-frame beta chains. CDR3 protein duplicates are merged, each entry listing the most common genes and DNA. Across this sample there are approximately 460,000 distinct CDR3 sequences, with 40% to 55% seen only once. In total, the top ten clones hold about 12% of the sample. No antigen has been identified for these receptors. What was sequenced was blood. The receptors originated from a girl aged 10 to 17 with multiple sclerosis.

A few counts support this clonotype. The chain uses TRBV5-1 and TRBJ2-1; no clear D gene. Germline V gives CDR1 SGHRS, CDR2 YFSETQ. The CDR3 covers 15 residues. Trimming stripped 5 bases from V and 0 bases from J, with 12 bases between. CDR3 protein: CASRPTASSYNEQFF. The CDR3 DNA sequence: TGCGCCAGCAGACCGACTGCCAGCTCCTACAATGAGCAGTTCTTC.

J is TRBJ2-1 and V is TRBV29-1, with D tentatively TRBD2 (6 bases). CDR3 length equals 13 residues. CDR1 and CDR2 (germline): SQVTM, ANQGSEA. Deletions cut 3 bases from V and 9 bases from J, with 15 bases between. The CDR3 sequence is CSVEPRLGSEQFF. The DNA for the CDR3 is TGCAGCGTTGAGCCCCGACTAGGTTCTGAGCAGTTCTTC.

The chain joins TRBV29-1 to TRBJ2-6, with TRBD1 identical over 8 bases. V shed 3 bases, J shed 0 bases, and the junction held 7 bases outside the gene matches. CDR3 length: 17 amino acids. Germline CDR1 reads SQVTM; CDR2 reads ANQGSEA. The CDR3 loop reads CSVEVRQGISGANVLTF. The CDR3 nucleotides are TGCAGCGTTGAGGTCCGACAGGGGATCTCTGGGGCCAACGTCCTGACTTTC.

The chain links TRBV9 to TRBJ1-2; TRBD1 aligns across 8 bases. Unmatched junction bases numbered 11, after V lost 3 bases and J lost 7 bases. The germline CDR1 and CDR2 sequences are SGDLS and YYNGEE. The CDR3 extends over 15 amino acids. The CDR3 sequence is CASSANRDRGGGYTF. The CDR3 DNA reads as TGTGCCAGCAGCGCGAATCGTGACAGGGGTGGTGGCTACACCTTC. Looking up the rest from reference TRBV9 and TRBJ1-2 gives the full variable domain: DSGVTQTPKHLITATGQRVTLRCSPRSGDLSVYWYQQSLDQGLQFLIQYYNGEERAKGNILERFSAQQFPDLHSELNLSSLELGDSALYFCASSANRDRGGGYTFGSGTRLTVV.

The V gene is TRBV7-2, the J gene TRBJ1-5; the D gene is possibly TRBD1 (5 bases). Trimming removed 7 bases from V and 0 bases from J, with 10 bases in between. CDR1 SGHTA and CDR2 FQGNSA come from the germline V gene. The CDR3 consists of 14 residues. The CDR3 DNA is TGTGCCAGCAACCCCGGGGGTAGCAATCAGCCCCAGCATTTT. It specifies CASNPGGSNQPQHF.

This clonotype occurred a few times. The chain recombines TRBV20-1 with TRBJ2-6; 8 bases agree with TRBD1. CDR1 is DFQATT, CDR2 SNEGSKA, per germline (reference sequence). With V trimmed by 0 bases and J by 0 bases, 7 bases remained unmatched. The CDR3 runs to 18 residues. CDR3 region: CSARDDGQGISGANVLTF. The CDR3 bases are TGCAGTGCTAGAGATGACGGACAGGGAATCTCTGGGGCCAACGTCCTGACTTTC.

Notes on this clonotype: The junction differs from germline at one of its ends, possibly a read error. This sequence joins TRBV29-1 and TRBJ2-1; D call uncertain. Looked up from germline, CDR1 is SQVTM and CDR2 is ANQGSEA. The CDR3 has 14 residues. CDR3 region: CSVVALYSYDEQFF. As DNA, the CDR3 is TGCAGCGTTGTAGCCCTTTACTCCTACGATGAGCAGTTCTTC.

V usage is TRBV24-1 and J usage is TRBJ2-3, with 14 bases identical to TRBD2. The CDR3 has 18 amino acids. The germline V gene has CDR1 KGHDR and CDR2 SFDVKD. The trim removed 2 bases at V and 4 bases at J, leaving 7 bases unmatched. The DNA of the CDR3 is TGTGCCACCAGTGATTCGGGACTAGCGGGAGTTATCTCAGATACGCAGTATTTT. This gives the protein CATSDSGLAGVISDTQYF.